The present T cell receptor beta chain was sequenced within a study of technical replicates of blood from a handful of donors. Assay: immunoSEQ multiplex PCR; the TCRdb copy retains only in-frame clones and omits some. The sample shows about 84,000 clones, roughly 97% of them seen only once. This CDR3 comprises 15 residues. Germline CDR1 reads LNHDA; CDR2 reads SQIVND (reference sequence). J was trimmed by 5 bases and V by 3 bases; bases with no gene match: 7. This TCR was recovered from a human donor in good health. The chain couples TRBV19 to TRBJ2-5; 9 bases are shared with TRBD1. The sequenced sample consisted of T cells isolated from PBMCs. The CDR3 DNA follows: TGTGCCAGTAGTATCCTGACAGGGGGTGGTGAGACCCAGTACTTC. It specifies CASSILTGGGETQYF. Looking up the rest from reference TRBV19 and TRBJ2-5 gives the full variable domain: DGGITQSPKYLFRKEGQNVTLSCEQNLNHDAMYWYRQDPGQGLRLIYYSQIVNDFQKGDIAEGYSVSREKKESFPLTVTSAQKNPTAFYLCASSILTGGGETQYFGPGTRLLVL.